The 29 T cell receptor beta chains given below trace back to one sample, sequenced in a study of identical twins. TCRdb reanalysed the 5' RACE reads using MiXCR and keeps one entry per CDR3 protein. The sample gives about 890,000 distinct CDR3 sequences, roughly an eighth of which show up once; around 1.5% is in the top ten. The data were also submitted as part of a second study, on yellow fever vaccine responses in identical twins.

The specimen was PBMCs. Receptor source: a woman under 30 in good health.

This clonotype was picked up a small number of times. The V and J genes are TRBV20-1 and TRBJ2-4; no clear D gene. The CDR3 sequence is 13 residues long. V lost 6 bases, J lost 0 bases, and 9 bases lay in between. The germline V gene has CDR1 DFQATT and CDR2 SNEGSKA (reference sequence). CDR3 sequence: CSAVELAKNIQYF. CDR3 nucleotides: TGCAGTGCGGTGGAACTAGCCAAAAACATTCAGTACTTC.

This clonotype showed up many times. The chain employs TRBV5-5 and TRBJ2-2, with 7 positions matching TRBD2. J was trimmed by 9 bases and V by 4 bases; bases with no gene match: 9. The germline gives CDR1 SGHKS, CDR2 YYEKEE (reference sequence). The CDR3 totals 14 residues. The CDR3 DNA sequence: TGTGCCAGCAGCGCACGACTAGCCCCCCGGGAGCTGTTTTTT. This translates into CASSARLAPRELFF.

CDR3 nucleotides: TGTGCCACCAGTGAGGGACTGAGGTGGTCGAAGGATCGAGAGGGGAACCAAGAGACCCAGTACTTC. This gives the protein CATSEGLRWSKDREGNQETQYF. The J gene is TRBJ2-5, the V gene TRBV24-1; possible D gene TRBD2, 6 bases. Germline lookup yields CDR1 KGHDR and CDR2 SFDVKD. Trimming cost V 4 bases and J 0 bases, with 32 bases left between them. The CDR3 runs 22 residues.

This clonotype was counted a few times. J is TRBJ2-1 and V is TRBV12-3 or TRBV12-4; TRBD2 might be the D (5 bases). This CDR3 is 16 amino acids long. Trimming took off 1 base at V and 5 bases at J, with 15 bases between the two ends. CDR3 in amino acids: CASSLEVRERDNEQFF. The CDR3, as DNA: TGTGCCAGCAGTTTAGAGGTTAGGGAGAGGGACAATGAGCAGTTCTTC.

This clonotype occurred many times. The V and J genes are TRBV7-8 and TRBJ2-3; 9 nucleotides align to TRBD2. CDR1 and CDR2 (germline): SGHVS, FQNEAQ. Losses at the gene ends were 1 base for V and 7 bases for J; bases not matched to a gene: 6. The CDR3 length is 15 residues. The CDR3 DNA sequence: TGTGCCAGCAGCTTAGGGCTAGCGGGATGGAATACGCAGTATTTT. This gives the protein CASSLGLAGWNTQYF.

Worth noting for this clonotype: With a much larger clone just one base away, this may be a read error. This chain joins TRBV6-1 and TRBJ2-1; TRBD2 matches 9 bases. The germline CDR1 and CDR2 sequences are MNHNS and SASEGT. The CDR3 extends over 21 amino acids. The CDR3 DNA reads as TGTGACAGCAGTAGAACGGGGAGTCGTCTAGCGGGAAAAGTCCCCTACAATGAGCAGTTCTTC. As protein: CDSSRTGSRLAGKVPYNEQFF.

Ten or more counts support this clonotype. J is TRBJ2-7 and V is TRBV24-1, with 7 bases matching TRBD2. This CDR3 region has 17 residues. Germline lookup yields CDR1 KGHDR and CDR2 SFDVKD. The V gene end was trimmed by 4 bases and the J gene end by 2 bases; junction bases not matched to a gene: 13. CDR3 sequence: CATSDSRGGSTPYEQYF. DNA for the CDR3: TGTGCCACCAGTGACTCCCGGGGCGGGAGTACGCCCTACGAGCAGTACTTC.

In its sample, this clonotype was seen a few times. The rearrangement links TRBV18 to TRBJ2-3; 11 bases match TRBD2. Germline V gene data show CDR1 as KGHSH and CDR2 as LQKENI. Trimming at V came to 2 bases and at J to 2 bases, leaving 6 bases not matched to a gene. This CDR3 comprises 17 residues. The CDR3 DNA follows: TGTGCCAGCTCACCAACGGGACTAGCGGTTTTCACAGATACGCAGTATTTT. Its protein product is CASSPTGLAVFTDTQYF.

This clonotype was detected only a few times. V gene TRBV12-3 or TRBV12-4 combines with J gene TRBJ1-1; 7 bases map to TRBD1. The CDR3 is made up of 19 amino acids. Losses at the gene ends were 1 base for V and 5 bases for J; bases not matched to a gene: 19. CDR3 amino acids: CASSLGRQGLLNSKTEAFF. In nucleotides, the CDR3 is TGTGCCAGCAGTTTAGGGAGACAGGGTCTTTTAAATTCGAAGACTGAAGCTTTCTTT.

This chain connects TRBV25-1 to TRBJ1-1, with D tentatively TRBD1 (6 bases). Trimming shortened V by 5 bases and J by 0 bases, and 13 bases separated the two germline ends. The V gene's germline CDR1 is MGHDK and CDR2 SYGVNS. The CDR3 covers 15 residues. The CDR3 DNA reads TGTGCCAGCAGTATCACAGGGACCATGAACACTGAAGCTTTCTTT. Protein: CASSITGTMNTEAFF. Supplemented by reference TRBV25-1 and TRBJ1-1, the full variable domain reads EADIYQTPRYLVIGTGKKITLECSQTMGHDKMYWYQQDPGMELHLIHYSYGVNSTEKGDLSSESTVSRIRTEHFPLTLESARPSHTSQYLCASSITGTMNTEAFFGQGTRLTVV.

The rearrangement uses TRBV7-9 and TRBJ2-3; tentatively, D is TRBD1 (6 bases). CDR3 size: 14 residues. Germline assignment: CDR1 SEHNR and CDR2 FQNEAQ (reference sequence). V lost 5 bases to trimming and J lost 5 bases, with 14 bases between them. The CDR3, as DNA: TGTGCCAGCAGCCGGGACACCGCGAAAGATACGCAGTATTTT. This sequence encodes CASSRDTAKDTQYF.

This clonotype has ten or more counts. The chain joins TRBV15 to TRBJ2-7, with 11 bases aligning to TRBD1. This CDR3 is built from 15 residues. Trimming removed 5 bases from V and 4 bases from J; junction bases left unmatched: 7. Per the germline V gene, CDR1 is LNHNV and CDR2 is YYDKDF (reference sequence). The CDR3, as DNA: TGTGCCACCAGCCCCTCTGGGACAGGGGGGTACGAGCAGTACTTC. Protein sequence: CATSPSGTGGYEQYF. Variable domain in full (rest from reference TRBV15 and TRBJ2-7): DAMVIQNPRYQVTQFGKPVTLSCSQTLNHNVMYWYQQKSSQAPKLLFHYYDKDFNNEADTPDNFQSRRPNTSFCFLDIRSPGLGDTAMYLCATSPSGTGGYEQYFGPGTRLTVT.

This clonotype came up a few times. This rearrangement joins TRBV2 to TRBJ2-1, with 9 positions matching TRBD1. J lost 2 bases, V lost 7 bases, and 6 bases had no gene match. Germline loops: CDR1 SNHLY, CDR2 FYNNEI. The CDR3 contains 15 residues. The CDR3 sequence: CASTGTGWPYNEQFF. The CDR3 nucleotides are TGTGCCAGCACCGGGACAGGGTGGCCCTACAATGAGCAGTTCTTC.

Here the CDR3 reads CASRAGRTSTDTQYF. CDR3 DNA: TGCGCCAGCAGAGCCGGACGGACCAGCACAGATACGCAGTATTTT. The chain links TRBV5-1 to TRBJ2-3; D gene unclear. The germline V gene encodes CDR1 SGHRS and CDR2 YFSETQ. The CDR3 extends over 15 amino acids. Trimming removed 5 bases at V and 0 bases at J, with 13 bases between. Filled out from reference TRBV5-1 and TRBJ2-3, the complete variable domain reads KAGVTQTPRYLIKTRGQQVTLSCSPISGHRSVSWYQQTPGQGLQFLFEYFSETQRNKGNFPGRFSGRQFSNSRSEMNVSTLELGDSALYLCASRAGRTSTDTQYFGPGTRLTVL.

This chain connects TRBV29-1 to TRBJ1-2, with a possible D match to TRBD1 (6 bases). There are 16 residues in the CDR3. V was shortened by 0 bases and J by 6 bases, with 20 bases between the two germline ends. Germline CDR1 and CDR2: SQVTM and ANQGSEA. This CDR3 is CSVEDGKVGGADGYTF. In DNA form, the CDR3 reads TGCAGCGTTGAAGATGGGAAGGTGGGGGGCGCGGATGGCTACACCTTC.

This clonotype was counted ten times or more. This chain links TRBV29-1 with TRBJ2-3; D is uncertain. Germline CDR1 and CDR2: SQVTM and ANQGSEA. The CDR3 runs 11 residues. V lost 7 bases, J lost 0 bases, and 5 bases lay in between. This CDR3 is CSADSTDTQYF. The CDR3 nucleotides read TGCAGCGCGGACAGCACAGATACGCAGTATTTT.

The chain recombines TRBV11-2 with TRBJ2-3; 7 bases match TRBD2. The J segment lost 2 bases and the V segment lost 5 bases, leaving 19 bases of the junction unmatched. There are 19 residues in the CDR3. Germline loops: CDR1 SGHAT, CDR2 FQNNGV. The CDR3 is CASSRGARGVGPLTDTQYF. The CDR3 nucleotides read TGTGCCAGCAGCCGCGGGGCTCGGGGGGTGGGCCCTCTCACAGATACGCAGTATTTT. Full variable domain (outside the CDR3, taken from reference TRBV11-2 and TRBJ2-3): EAGVAQSPRYKIIEKRQSVAFWCNPISGHATLYWYQQILGQGPKLLIQFQNNGVVDDSQLPKDRFSAERLKGVDSTLKIQPAKLEDSAVYLCASSRGARGVGPLTDTQYFGPGTRLTVL.

The genes are TRBV10-3 and TRBJ2-7, with 10 bases that match TRBD1. Germline V gives CDR1 ENHRY, CDR2 SYGVKD. The CDR3 has 12 amino acids. Trimming cost V 6 bases and J 5 bases; bases outside gene matches: 1. The CDR3 bases are TGTGCCATCAGAGGACAGGGGGACGAGCAGTACTTC. It is translated as CAIRGQGDEQYF.

The chain has TRBV12-3 or TRBV12-4 and TRBJ1-4; D is unclear. V was pared by 2 bases and J by 7 bases, with 8 bases between. This CDR3 spans 13 amino acids. The CDR3 DNA follows: TGTGCCAGCAGTTTAAGTGGTCGTGAAAAACTGTTTTTT. Protein product: CASSLSGREKLFF.

A few counts support this clonotype. CDR3 residues: CASSLGTGAEEQYF. The CDR3 DNA reads TGTGCCAGCAGCTTAGGGACAGGGGCCGAGGAGCAGTACTTC. J is TRBJ2-7 and V is TRBV7-9, with 9 bases lining up with TRBD1. The junction had 5 bases not matched to a gene; V was cut back by 1 base and J by 7 bases. This CDR3 is 14 amino acids long. Germline CDR1 and CDR2: SEHNR and FQNEAQ (reference sequence).

The rearrangement links TRBV6-1 to TRBJ2-2, with D perhaps being TRBD1 or TRBD2 (5 bases each). The V gene lost 4 bases and the J gene lost 3 bases, with 6 bases spanning the gap. The CDR3 runs 13 residues. CDR1 MNHNS and CDR2 SASEGT come from the germline V gene. This CDR3 reads CASSGGDTGELFF. In DNA form, the CDR3 reads TGTGCCAGCAGTGGAGGGGACACCGGGGAGCTGTTTTTT.

This clonotype was counted between two and nine times. The genes are TRBV4-1 and TRBJ2-5; D unclear. V lost 1 base and J lost 1, with 10 bases in between. CDR3 length equals 15 residues. CDR1 and CDR2 (germline): MGHRA, YSYEKL. CDR3 residues: CASSQGWQTQETQYF. The CDR3 DNA reads as TGCGCCAGCAGCCAAGGGTGGCAGACCCAAGAGACCCAGTACTTC.

Many counts were recorded for this clonotype. J is TRBJ2-7 and V is TRBV7-9; D gene ambiguous. The V and J ends lost 5 bases and 6 bases respectively, with 8 bases between them. This CDR3 region has 11 residues. Germline V gene sequence: CDR1 SEHNR, CDR2 FQNEAQ (reference sequence). The CDR3 sequence: CASSGPSEQYF. The CDR3 coding sequence is TGTGCCAGCAGCGGTCCCTCCGAGCAGTACTTC.

The chain carries TRBV12-3 or TRBV12-4 and TRBJ1-2; 7 bases map to TRBD1. The CDR3 runs 12 residues. V lost 3 bases and J lost 13; bases outside the gene matches: 8. The CDR3 sequence is CASSFGGGGFTF. The DNA of the CDR3 is TGTGCCAGCAGTTTTGGAGGGGGCGGGTTCACCTTC.

V and J are TRBV20-1 and TRBJ2-1; D remains ambiguous. This CDR3 region has 15 residues. The germline V gene has CDR1 DFQATT and CDR2 SNEGSKA (reference sequence). The ends were cut back, 0 bases at V and 2 bases at J, with 11 bases in the middle. The DNA for the CDR3 is TGCAGTGCTAGAGATTCTCGTAGTCCCTACAATGAGCAGTTCTTC. It is translated as CSARDSRSPYNEQFF.

This clonotype showed up many times. This chain uses TRBV25-1 with TRBJ1-1; 7 bases align to TRBD1. The CDR3 sequence is 14 residues long. CDR1 and CDR2 (germline): MGHDK, SYGVNS. V lost 6 bases and J lost 2; bases outside the gene matches: 6. The CDR3 reads CASRETGPNTEAFF. The CDR3 nucleotides are TGTGCCAGCAGGGAGACAGGGCCCAACACTGAAGCTTTCTTT.

This clonotype was recorded a few times. The chain carries TRBV7-8 and TRBJ2-3, with D tentatively TRBD1 (5 bases). CDR1 is SGHVS and CDR2 is FQNEAQ in the germline V gene. Trimming pared 2 bases from V and 0 bases from J, leaving 12 bases between. The length of the CDR3 is 16 residues. The chain's CDR3 is CASSLKGPGSTDTQYF. In DNA, the CDR3 is TGTGCCAGCAGCTTAAAAGGCCCAGGGAGCACAGATACGCAGTATTTT.

This clonotype was detected a few times. The CDR3 sequence: CSAREGGRPSTDTQYF. DNA of the CDR3: TGCAGTGCTAGAGAGGGAGGGAGGCCCTCCACAGATACGCAGTATTTT. This chain uses TRBV20-1 with TRBJ2-3; 7 bases map to TRBD2. Losses at the gene ends were 0 bases for V and 2 bases for J; bases not matched to a gene: 8. Germline V gene lookup returns CDR1 DFQATT and CDR2 SNEGSKA (reference sequence). This CDR3 has 16 residues.

This clonotype has more than one count but fewer than ten. The chain uses TRBV28 and TRBJ1-6; D call uncertain. V shed 4 bases and J shed 8 bases, with 6 bases lying between them. From germline, CDR1 is MDHEN and CDR2 SYDVKM. This CDR3 spans 12 amino acids. The CDR3 reads CASSSPHSPLHF. For the CDR3, the DNA is TGTGCCAGCAGTTCCCCACATTCACCCCTCCACTTT. Complete variable domain (other parts from reference TRBV28 and TRBJ1-6): DVKVTQSSRYLVKRTGEKVFLECVQDMDHENMFWYRQDPGLGLRLIYFSYDVKMKEKGDIPEGYSVSREKKERFSLILESASTNQTSMYLCASSSPHSPLHFGNGTRLTVT.